These T cell receptor beta chains were read from a single sample in a study of blood T cell repertoires in COVID-19. TCRdb's table, derived via immunoSEQ multiplex PCR, lists solely in-frame clones and lacks some. The sample has over 200,000 clones; nearly 85% are singletons. Source material: peripheral blood. These receptors originate from a woman between 25 and 40 years old with COVID-19, enrolled during active disease. Each CDR3 is given with its conserved first and last residue. D genes are given only for firm matches. Size values are once, few and many counts, or a class for expanded clones, and some rows have none.

V	length	size	J	D	DNA	CDR3
TRBV12-3/TRBV12-4	13	.	TRBJ1-5	.	TGTGCCAGCAGTTTTGGGGGAGGGCAGCCCCAGCATTTT	CASSFGGGQPQHF
TRBV11-3	12	few	TRBJ2-7	.	TGTGCCAGCAGCTCCGGCGAGGGCGAGCAGTACTTC	CASSSGEGEQYF
TRBV5-1	15	.	TRBJ2-2	TRBD2	TGCGCCAGCAGAGAAAGGACTAGCGGGCCCGGGGAGCTGTTTTTT	CASRERTSGPGELFF
TRBV4-3	14	.	TRBJ2-2	.	TGCGCCAGCAGCCAAGGGCCTAACACCGGGGAGCTGTTTTTT	CASSQGPNTGELFF
TRBV9	19	.	TRBJ2-7	TRBD2	TGTGCCAGCAGCGCGAGTACCCACCGGCTAGCGGTCCCCACCTACGAGCAGTACTTC	CASSASTHRLAVPTYEQYF
TRBV20-1	15	.	TRBJ2-3	TRBD2	TGCAGTGCTAGTTTACTAGCGGGGAACACAGATACGCAGTATTTT	CSASLLAGNTDTQYF
TRBV20-1	10	once	TRBJ1-4	.	TGCAGTGCCATGTATGAAAAACTGTTTTTT	CSAMYEKLFF
TRBV6-1	16	.	TRBJ2-7	TRBD1	TGTGCCAGCAGTGATCGAAGGACAGGCCTCTCCTACGAGCAGTACTTC	CASSDRRTGLSYEQYF
TRBV6-5	15	once	TRBJ2-7	.	TGTGCCAGCAGTTTAGGCGGGGTCGACTCCTACGAGCAGTACTTC	CASSLGGVDSYEQYF
TRBV10-3	15	few	TRBJ1-6	.	TGTGCCATCAGTGGTTATGAGAAGGGGCAATCACCCCTCCACTTT	CAISGYEKGQSPLHF
TRBV7-3	17	few	TRBJ2-1	TRBD2	TGTGCCAGCAGCCCCTACCCGGGACTAGCGGGAGTGAATGAGCAGTTCTTC	CASSPYPGLAGVNEQFF
TRBV24-1	16	.	TRBJ2-7	TRBD1	TGTGCCACCAGTGATTTCCCCTCCTGGACAGGGAAGGAGCAGTACTTC	CATSDFPSWTGKEQYF
TRBV9	17	.	TRBJ1-1	TRBD1	TGTGCCAGCAGCCGCGGCTTTGACAGGGAACTGAACACTGAAGCTTTCTTT	CASSRGFDRELNTEAFF
TRBV14	18	.	TRBJ2-4	TRBD2	TGTGCCCGAGGCAACGGGACTAGCGGGTTTAGAGCCAAAAACATTCAGTACTTC	CARGNGTSGFRAKNIQYF
TRBV14	13	.	TRBJ1-2	.	TGTGCCAGCAGCCTCGACAGATACTATGGCTACACCTTC	CASSLDRYYGYTF
TRBV28	15	.	TRBJ1-1	.	TGTGCCAGCCGACCGGTCGAAGTGGGCAGGGCTGAAGCTTTCTTT	CASRPVEVGRAEAFF
TRBV18	11	.	TRBJ2-1	.	TGTGCCAGCTCACCAACAGTGGAGCAGTTCTTC	CASSPTVEQFF
TRBV7-2	16	few	TRBJ1-5	.	TGTGCCAGCAGCTCCCCAGCAGGGAATAGCAATCAGCCCCAGCATTTT	CASSSPAGNSNQPQHF
TRBV2	16	.	TRBJ2-2	TRBD1	TGTGCCAGCAGTGAAGGACAGGGGCGAACTGGCGGGGAGCTGTTTTTT	CASSEGQGRTGGELFF
TRBV6-2/TRBV6-3	18	.	TRBJ2-3	TRBD1	TGTGCCAGCAGTTACCCTACCGACAGGGAACCTTCATCAGATACGCAGTATTTT	CASSYPTDREPSSDTQYF